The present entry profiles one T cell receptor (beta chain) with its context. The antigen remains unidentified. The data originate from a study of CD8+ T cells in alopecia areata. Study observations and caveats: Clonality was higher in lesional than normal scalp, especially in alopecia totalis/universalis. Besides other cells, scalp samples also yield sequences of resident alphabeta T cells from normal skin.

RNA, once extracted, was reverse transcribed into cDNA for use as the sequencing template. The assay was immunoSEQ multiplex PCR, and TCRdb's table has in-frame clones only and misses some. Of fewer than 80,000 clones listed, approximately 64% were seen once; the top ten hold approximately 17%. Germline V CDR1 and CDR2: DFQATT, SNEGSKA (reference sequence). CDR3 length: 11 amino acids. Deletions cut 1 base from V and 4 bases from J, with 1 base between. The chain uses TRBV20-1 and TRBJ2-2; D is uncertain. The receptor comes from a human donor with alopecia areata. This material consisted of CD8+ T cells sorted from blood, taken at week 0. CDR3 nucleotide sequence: TGCAGTGCTAGAGGCACCGGGGAGCTGTTTTTT. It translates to CSARGTGELFF.